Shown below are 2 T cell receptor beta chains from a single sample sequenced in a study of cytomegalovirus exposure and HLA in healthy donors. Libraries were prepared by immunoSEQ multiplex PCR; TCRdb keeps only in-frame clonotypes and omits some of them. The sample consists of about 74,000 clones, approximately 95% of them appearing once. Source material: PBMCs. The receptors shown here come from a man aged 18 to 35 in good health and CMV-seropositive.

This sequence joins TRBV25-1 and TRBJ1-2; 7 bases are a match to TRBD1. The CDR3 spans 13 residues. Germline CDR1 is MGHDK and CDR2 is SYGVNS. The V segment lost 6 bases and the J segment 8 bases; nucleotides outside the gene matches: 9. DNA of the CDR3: TGTGCCAGCAGCCTGACAGGGTCGGAAGGCTACACCTTC. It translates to CASSLTGSEGYTF.

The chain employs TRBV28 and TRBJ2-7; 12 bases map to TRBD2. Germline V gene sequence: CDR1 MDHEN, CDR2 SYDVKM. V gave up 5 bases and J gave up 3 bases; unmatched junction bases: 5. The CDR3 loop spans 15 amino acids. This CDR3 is CASSNSLAGGYEQYF. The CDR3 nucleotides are TGTGCCAGCAGTAATTCACTAGCGGGGGGCTACGAGCAGTACTTC.